These 20 T cell receptor beta chains were sequenced from one sample in a study of OX40 agonist ivuxolimab in advanced cancers. The table came from immunoSEQ multiplex PCR; TCRdb's copy has only in-frame clones and leaves some out. Of roughly 67,000 clones listed, 80% to 95% are singletons. The material sequenced was CD4+ or CD8+ T cells sorted from blood, taken in a trial of the OX40 agonist ivuxolimab. These receptors all stem from an adult with an advanced solid tumor such as melanoma, head and neck, liver or kidney cancer.

The chain couples TRBV27 to TRBJ2-1; 8 bases match TRBD1. Trimming removed 2 bases from V and 7 bases from J; junction bases left unmatched: 7. Germline-derived CDR1 and CDR2 are MNHEY and SMNVEV (reference sequence). The CDR3 covers 15 residues. The CDR3 protein is CASSLGQGALNEQFF. CDR3 nucleotide sequence: TGTGCCAGCAGTTTAGGACAGGGCGCCTTGAATGAGCAGTTCTTC.

J is TRBJ2-1 and V is TRBV5-1; possibly TRBD1 or TRBD2 for D (5 bases each). The V gene lost 0 bases and the J gene lost 8 bases, with 6 bases spanning the gap. The CDR3 consists of 12 residues. In germline, CDR1 is SGHRS, CDR2 YFSETQ. CDR3 coding DNA: TGCGCCAGCAGCTTGGGAGGGGATGAGCAGTTCTTC. Translated, it gives CASSLGGDEQFF.

The genes are TRBV10-3 and TRBJ2-5; tentatively, D is TRBD2 (7 bases). V was pared by 7 bases and J by 5 bases, with 17 bases between. The CDR3 is made up of 14 amino acids. Germline V lookup: CDR1 ENHRY, CDR2 SYGVKD. The CDR3 DNA reads TGTGCCATCAAGAGAGGGGGGGCCCAGGAGACCCAGTACTTC. Its translation: CAIKRGGAQETQYF.

The CDR3 DNA sequence: TGTGCCAGCATGCCAGGGAACACCGGGGAGCTGTTTTTT. This translates into CASMPGNTGELFF. The V gene is TRBV7-2, the J gene TRBJ2-2; the D is unclear. The CDR3 extends over 13 amino acids. Germline V CDR1 and CDR2: SGHTA, FQGNSA. Trimming left V 7 bases short and J 1 base short, with 7 bases between. The complete variable domain, with remaining parts taken from reference TRBV7-2 and TRBJ2-2, reads GAGVSQSPSNKVTEKGKDVELRCDPISGHTALYWYRQSLGQGLEFLIYFQGNSAPDKSGLPSDRFSAERTGGSVSTLTIQRTQQEDSAVYLCASMPGNTGELFFGEGSRLTVL.

The chain has TRBV6-4 and TRBJ2-7, with TRBD2 matching over 8 bases. Germline CDR1 is MRHNA and CDR2 is SNTAGT. The CDR3 runs 19 residues. Trimming at V came to 4 bases and at J to 0 bases, leaving 17 bases not matched to a gene. CDR3: CASSGGQERGLNDSYEQYF. CDR3 bases: TGTGCCAGCAGTGGAGGCCAGGAGCGGGGGCTTAATGACTCCTACGAGCAGTACTTC.

CDR3 DNA: TGTGCCAGCAGCTATCCGACCTCAGGACAGGGGACCTACGAGCAGTACTTC. It yields the protein CASSYPTSGQGTYEQYF. This chain joins TRBV7-9 and TRBJ2-7, with 9 bases lining up with TRBD1. The CDR3 has 17 residues. The germline V gene has CDR1 SEHNR and CDR2 FQNEAQ (reference sequence). Unmatched junction bases numbered 12, after V lost 4 bases and J lost 2 bases.

This rearrangement joins TRBV2 to TRBJ1-1, with 7 bases identical to TRBD1. V lost 8 bases and J lost 2; bases outside the gene matches: 5. CDR1 and CDR2 (germline): SNHLY, FYNNEI. The CDR3 contains 13 residues. The CDR3 DNA reads as TGTGCCAGCGTTGACAGGGTCAACACTGAAGCTTTCTTT. Translated: CASVDRVNTEAFF. Filled out from reference TRBV2 and TRBJ1-1, the complete variable domain reads EPEVTQTPSHQVTQMGQEVILRCVPISNHLYFYWYRQILGQKVEFLVSFYNNEISEKSEIFDDQFSVERPDGSNFTLKIRSTKLEDSAMYFCASVDRVNTEAFFGQGTRLTVV.

The chain carries TRBV13 and TRBJ2-7, with a weak D call TRBD2 (6 bases). Germline values: CDR1 PRHDT, CDR2 FYEKMQ (reference sequence). The CDR3 length is 15 residues. Trimming shortened V by 6 bases and J by 5 bases, and 20 bases separated the two germline ends. CDR3 residues: CASSSRDFGFHEQYF. DNA of the CDR3: TGTGCCAGCAGTTCCCGGGACTTCGGGTTCCACGAGCAGTACTTC.

This rearrangement joins TRBV4-1 to TRBJ2-3; 10 bases agree with TRBD2. This CDR3 has 13 amino acids. CDR1 and CDR2 (germline): MGHRA, YSYEKL. Unmatched junction bases numbered 5, after V lost 9 bases and J lost 5 bases. The CDR3 sequence is CASSGGMEDTQYF. The CDR3 coding sequence is TGCGCCAGTAGCGGGGGGATGGAAGATACGCAGTATTTT.

This chain joins TRBV19 and TRBJ2-3; maybe TRBD1 (6 bases). V dropped 4 bases and J dropped 1 base, with 6 bases sitting between them. Germline loops: CDR1 LNHDA, CDR2 SQIVND (reference sequence). The CDR3 sequence is 13 residues long. This chain's CDR3 is CASSTGGTDTQYF. CDR3 in DNA: TGTGCCAGTAGTACAGGGGGCACAGATACGCAGTATTTT.

The CDR3, as DNA: TGTGCCAGCAGTGGGGGGGAGGGATCTTCCTACGAGCAGTACTTC. It codes for CASSGGEGSSYEQYF. The chain joins TRBV25-1 to TRBJ2-7, with TRBD2 matching 7 bases. The CDR3 runs 15 residues. CDR1 and CDR2 from the germline V gene are MGHDK and SYGVNS. The V gene end was trimmed by 4 bases and the J gene end by 1 base; junction bases not matched to a gene: 7.

The CDR3 DNA follows: TGTGCCAGCTCACCCGTCGGCCCACAAGAGACCCAGTACTTC. Protein sequence: CASSPVGPQETQYF. V usage is TRBV18 and J usage is TRBJ2-5; D gene uncertain. The CDR3 is 14 amino acids. Germline V lookup: CDR1 KGHSH, CDR2 LQKENI. Trimming took 3 bases from V and 2 from J, leaving 10 bases between them.

The chain recombines TRBV27 with TRBJ2-3, with 8 bases lining up with TRBD1. The CDR3 totals 16 residues. Germline V lookup: CDR1 MNHEY, CDR2 SMNVEV (reference sequence). Trimming removed 5 bases from V and 1 base from J; junction bases left unmatched: 8. CDR3 residues: CASSPLPGQGTDTQYF. CDR3 DNA: TGTGCCAGCAGTCCCCTGCCGGGACAGGGCACAGATACGCAGTATTTT.

This clone was recorded a few times. The gene calls are TRBV19 and TRBJ2-3, with 8 bases matching TRBD1. V shed 5 bases, J shed 5 bases, and the junction held 6 bases outside the gene matches. The CDR3 is 14 residues long. From germline, CDR1 is LNHDA and CDR2 SQIVND (reference sequence). The CDR3 sequence is CASSAQGEVDTQYF. CDR3 sequence (DNA): TGTGCCAGTAGTGCACAGGGGGAGGTAGATACGCAGTATTTT.

J is TRBJ2-3 and V is TRBV4-2; 16 bases fit TRBD2. Germline CDR1 reads LGHNA; CDR2 reads YNFKEQ. With V trimmed by 2 bases and J by 2 bases, 7 bases remained unmatched. CDR3 length: 19 amino acids. The CDR3 sequence is CASSQPPGTSGGATDTQYF. Here the CDR3 DNA reads TGTGCCAGCAGCCAACCTCCTGGGACTAGCGGGGGGGCCACAGATACGCAGTATTTT.

CDR3 loop: CASSYSRRLGGLEQYF. CDR3 nucleotide sequence: TGTGCCAGCAGTTACTCGAGAAGACTAGGGGGGCTCGAGCAGTACTTC. This chain links TRBV6-5 with TRBJ2-7; D is possibly TRBD1 or TRBD2 (6 bases each). Germline CDR1 and CDR2: MNHEY and SVGAGI. This CDR3 region has 16 residues. V lost 0 bases and J lost 6, with 18 bases in between.

V gene TRBV19 combines with J gene TRBJ2-7; D is uncertain. The V gene lost 5 bases and the J gene lost 0 bases, with 11 bases spanning the gap. The CDR3 totals 14 residues. CDR1 is LNHDA and CDR2 is SQIVND in the germline V gene (reference sequence). The CDR3 DNA reads TGTGCCAGTAGTCCCATTGCTAGCTCCTACGAGCAGTACTTC. Translated, it gives CASSPIASSYEQYF.

This sequence joins TRBV7-3 and TRBJ2-1; the match to TRBD2 covers 11 bases. The CDR3 spans 15 residues. Germline V gene data show CDR1 as SGHTA and CDR2 as FQGTGA. V dropped 5 bases and J dropped 7; count of bases not matched to a gene: 7. The CDR3 region has the DNA TGTGCCAGCAGCCCGCTAGCGGGGGGTTTGAATGAGCAGTTCTTC. This encodes CASSPLAGGLNEQFF. Full variable domain (remainder filled in from reference TRBV7-3 and TRBJ2-1): GAGVSQTPSNKVTEKGKYVELRCDPISGHTALYWYRQSLGQGPEFLIYFQGTGAADDSGLPNDRFFAVRPEGSVSTLKIQRTERGDSAVYLCASSPLAGGLNEQFFGPGTRLTVL.

The rearrangement joins TRBV7-9 to TRBJ2-7; D uncertain. This CDR3 region has 13 residues. The V end lost 5 bases, the J end lost 1 base, and 9 bases lay between the germline ends. The V gene's germline CDR1 is SEHNR and CDR2 FQNEAQ (reference sequence). The CDR3 DNA reads as TGTGCCAGCAGCCCGGACGGGTCCTACGAGCAGTACTTC. It yields the protein CASSPDGSYEQYF.

In DNA form, the CDR3 reads TGCGCCAGCAGCCAAGAAAAGGGTTATAATGAAAAACTGTTTTTT. Its translation is CASSQEKGYNEKLFF. The J gene is TRBJ1-4, the V gene TRBV4-1; D gene unclear. V was trimmed by 0 bases and J by 4 bases, leaving 9 bases between them. The CDR3 contains 15 residues. Germline V gene lookup returns CDR1 MGHRA and CDR2 YSYEKL.